This T cell receptor (beta chain) appears in the sequencing data of a study of beta chain features in type 1 diabetes. About the research overall: The patients were much like the healthy donors in age, gender and cell yields.

Germline-derived CDR1 and CDR2 are SGHKS and YYEKEE (reference sequence). The V gene lost 0 bases and the J gene lost 1 base, with 9 bases spanning the gap. There are 15 residues in the CDR3. The sequenced template was cDNA made from the entire isolated RNA. Assay: immunoSEQ multiplex PCR; the TCRdb copy retains only in-frame clones and omits some. The table has fewer than 45,000 clones, around 60% seen once. This receptor was taken from a woman in her 30s in good health. Material for sequencing was Tregs from blood. This chain links TRBV5-5 with TRBJ2-3, with D possibly being TRBD2 (6 bases). CDR3 nucleotide sequence: TGTGCCAGCAGCTTGGCGGGAGCCCGCACAGATACGCAGTATTTT. Encoded protein: CASSLAGARTDTQYF.